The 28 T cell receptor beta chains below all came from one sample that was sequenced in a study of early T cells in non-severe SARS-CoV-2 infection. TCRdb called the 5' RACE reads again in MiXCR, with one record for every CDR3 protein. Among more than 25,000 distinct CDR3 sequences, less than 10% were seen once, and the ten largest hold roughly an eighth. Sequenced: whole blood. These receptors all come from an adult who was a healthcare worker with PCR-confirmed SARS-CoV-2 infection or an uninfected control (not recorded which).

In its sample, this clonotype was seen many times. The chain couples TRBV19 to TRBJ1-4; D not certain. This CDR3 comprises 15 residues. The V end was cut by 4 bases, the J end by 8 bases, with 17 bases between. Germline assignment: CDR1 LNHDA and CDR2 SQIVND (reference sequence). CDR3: CASSSYRDGQEKLFF. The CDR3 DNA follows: TGTGCCAGTAGTAGCTACAGAGACGGGCAGGAAAAACTGTTTTTT.

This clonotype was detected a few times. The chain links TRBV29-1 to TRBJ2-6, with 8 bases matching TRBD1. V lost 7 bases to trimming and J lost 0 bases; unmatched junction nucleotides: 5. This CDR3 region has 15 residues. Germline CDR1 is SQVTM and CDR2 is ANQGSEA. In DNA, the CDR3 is TGCAGCGCCCAGGGGGCCCGCTCTGGGGCCAACGTCCTGACTTTC. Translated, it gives CSAQGARSGANVLTF.

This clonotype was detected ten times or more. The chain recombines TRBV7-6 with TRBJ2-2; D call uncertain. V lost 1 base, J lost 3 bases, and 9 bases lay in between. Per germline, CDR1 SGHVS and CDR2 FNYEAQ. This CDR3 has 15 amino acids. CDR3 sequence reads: CASSLDARHTGELFF. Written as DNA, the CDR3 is TGTGCCAGCAGCTTAGACGCCCGGCACACCGGGGAGCTGTTTTTT.

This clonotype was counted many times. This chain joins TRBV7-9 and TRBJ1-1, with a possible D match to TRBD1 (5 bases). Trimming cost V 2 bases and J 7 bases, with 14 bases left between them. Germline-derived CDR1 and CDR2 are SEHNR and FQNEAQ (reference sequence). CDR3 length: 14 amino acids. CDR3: CASSLTVGGNEAFF. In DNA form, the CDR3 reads TGTGCCAGCAGCTTAACCGTTGGGGGAAATGAAGCTTTCTTT. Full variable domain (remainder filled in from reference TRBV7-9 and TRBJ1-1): DTGVSQNPRHKITKRGQNVTFRCDPISEHNRLYWYRQTLGQGPEFLTYFQNEAQLEKSRLLSDRFSAERPKGSFSTLEIQRTEQGDSAMYLCASSLTVGGNEAFFGQGTRLTVV.

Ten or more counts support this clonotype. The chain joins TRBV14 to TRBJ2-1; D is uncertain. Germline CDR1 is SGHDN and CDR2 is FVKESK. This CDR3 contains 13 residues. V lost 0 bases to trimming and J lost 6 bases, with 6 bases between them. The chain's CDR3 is CASSQDRVNEQFF. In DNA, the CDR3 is TGTGCCAGCAGCCAAGATCGGGTCAATGAGCAGTTCTTC.

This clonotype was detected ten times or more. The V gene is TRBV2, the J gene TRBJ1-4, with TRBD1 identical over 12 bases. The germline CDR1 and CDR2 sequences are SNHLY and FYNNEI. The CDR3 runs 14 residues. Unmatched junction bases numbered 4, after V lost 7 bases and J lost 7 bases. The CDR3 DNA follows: TGTGCCAGCAAGGGGGACAGGGGGCTTGAAAAACTGTTTTTT. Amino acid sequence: CASKGDRGLEKLFF.

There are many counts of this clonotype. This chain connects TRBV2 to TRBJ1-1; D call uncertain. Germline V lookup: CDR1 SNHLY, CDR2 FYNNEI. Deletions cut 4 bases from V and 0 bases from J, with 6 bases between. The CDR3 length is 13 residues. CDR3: CASSVGLNTEAFF. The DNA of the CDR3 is TGTGCCAGCAGTGTCGGCTTGAACACTGAAGCTTTCTTT.

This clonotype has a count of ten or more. The CDR3 bases are TGTGCCTGGAGTGCCCCCCTGACAGGGCTGAACACTGAAGCTTTCTTT. Its protein is CAWSAPLTGLNTEAFF. This chain connects TRBV30 to TRBJ1-1; 7 positions match TRBD1. Per the germline V gene, CDR1 is GTSNPN and CDR2 is SVGIG (reference sequence). CDR3 length: 16 amino acids. V was pared by 1 base and J by 0 bases, with 8 bases of the junction left unmatched.

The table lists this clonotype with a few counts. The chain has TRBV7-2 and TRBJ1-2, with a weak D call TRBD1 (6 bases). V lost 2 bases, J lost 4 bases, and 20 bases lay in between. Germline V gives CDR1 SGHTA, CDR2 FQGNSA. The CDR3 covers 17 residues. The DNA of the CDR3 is TGTGCCAGCAGCTTAAGGGCGGCCCAGGGGAACCTCTATGGCTACACCTTC. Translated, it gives CASSLRAAQGNLYGYTF.

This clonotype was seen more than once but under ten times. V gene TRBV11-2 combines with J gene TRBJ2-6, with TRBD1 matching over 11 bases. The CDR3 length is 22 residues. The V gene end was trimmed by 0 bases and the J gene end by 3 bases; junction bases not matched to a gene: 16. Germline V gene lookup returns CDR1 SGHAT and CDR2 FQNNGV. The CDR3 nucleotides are TGTGCCAGCAGCTTAGATTGGGTCCGGACAGGGGGCTTAAGTAATGGGGCCAACGTCCTGACTTTC. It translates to CASSLDWVRTGGLSNGANVLTF.

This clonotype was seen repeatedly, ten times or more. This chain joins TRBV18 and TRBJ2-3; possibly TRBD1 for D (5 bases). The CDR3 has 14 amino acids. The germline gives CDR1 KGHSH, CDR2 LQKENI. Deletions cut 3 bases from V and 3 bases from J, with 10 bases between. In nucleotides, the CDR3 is TGTGCCAGCTCACCCTTGCAGGGTACAGATACGCAGTATTTT. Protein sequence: CASSPLQGTDTQYF. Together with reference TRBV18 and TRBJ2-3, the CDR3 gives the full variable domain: NAGVMQNPRHLVRRRGQEARLRCSPMKGHSHVYWYRQLPEEGLKFMVYLQKENIIDESGMPKERFSAEFPKEGPSILRIQQVVRGDSAAYFCASSPLQGTDTQYFGPGTRLTVL.

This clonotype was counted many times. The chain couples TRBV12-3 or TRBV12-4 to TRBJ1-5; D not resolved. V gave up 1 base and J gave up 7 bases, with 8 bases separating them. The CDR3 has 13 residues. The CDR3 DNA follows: TGTGCCAGCAGTTTAGGGGAGAACCAGCCCCAGCATTTT. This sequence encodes CASSLGENQPQHF.

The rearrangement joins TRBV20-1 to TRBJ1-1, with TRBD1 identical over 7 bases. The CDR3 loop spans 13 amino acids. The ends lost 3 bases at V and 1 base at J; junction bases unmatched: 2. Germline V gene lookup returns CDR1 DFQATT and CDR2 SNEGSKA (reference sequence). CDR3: CSARTGWNTEAFF. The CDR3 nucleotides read TGCAGTGCTAGGACAGGGTGGAACACTGAAGCTTTCTTT.

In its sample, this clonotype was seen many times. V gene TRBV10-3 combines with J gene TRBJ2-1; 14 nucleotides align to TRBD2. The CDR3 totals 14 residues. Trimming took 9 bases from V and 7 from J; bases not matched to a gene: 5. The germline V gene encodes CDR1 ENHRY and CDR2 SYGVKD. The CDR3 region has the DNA TGTGCCATTTCGACTAGCGGGGGGGAGAATGAGCAGTTCTTC. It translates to CAISTSGGENEQFF.

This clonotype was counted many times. DNA for the CDR3: TGTGCCAGCAGAAGACAGGGCGGTGAGACCCAGTACTTC. Encoded protein: CASRRQGGETQYF. This chain links TRBV6-6 with TRBJ2-5; 7 positions match TRBD1. Germline V CDR1 and CDR2: MNHNY, SVGAGI (reference sequence). With 6 bases clipped from V and 5 bases from J, the junction kept 6 bases outside the gene matches. CDR3 length: 13 residues.

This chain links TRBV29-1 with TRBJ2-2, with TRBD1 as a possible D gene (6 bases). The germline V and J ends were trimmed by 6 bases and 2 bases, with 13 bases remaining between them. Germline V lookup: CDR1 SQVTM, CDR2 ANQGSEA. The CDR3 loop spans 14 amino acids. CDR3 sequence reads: CSVTGIFNTGELFF. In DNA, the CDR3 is TGCAGCGTAACAGGGATTTTCAACACCGGGGAGCTGTTTTTT.

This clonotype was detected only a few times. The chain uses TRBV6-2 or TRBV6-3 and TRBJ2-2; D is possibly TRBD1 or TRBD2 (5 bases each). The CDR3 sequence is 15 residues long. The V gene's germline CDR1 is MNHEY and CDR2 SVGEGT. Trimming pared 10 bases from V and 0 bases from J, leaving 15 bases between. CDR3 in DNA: TGTGCCATTCGGGCAGGGACGGCGAACACCGGGGAGCTGTTTTTT. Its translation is CAIRAGTANTGELFF.

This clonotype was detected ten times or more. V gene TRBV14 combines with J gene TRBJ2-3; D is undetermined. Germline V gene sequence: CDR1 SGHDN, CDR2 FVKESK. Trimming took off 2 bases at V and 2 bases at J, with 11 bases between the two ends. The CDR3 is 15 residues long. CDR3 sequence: CASSQLGATTDTQYF. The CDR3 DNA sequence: TGTGCCAGCAGCCAATTAGGCGCCACCACAGATACGCAGTATTTT. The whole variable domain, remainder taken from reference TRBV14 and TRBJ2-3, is EAGVTQFPSHSVIEKGQTVTLRCDPISGHDNLYWYRRVMGKEIKFLLHFVKESKQDESGMPNNRFLAERTGGTYSTLKVQPAELEDSGVYFCASSQLGATTDTQYFGPGTRLTVL.

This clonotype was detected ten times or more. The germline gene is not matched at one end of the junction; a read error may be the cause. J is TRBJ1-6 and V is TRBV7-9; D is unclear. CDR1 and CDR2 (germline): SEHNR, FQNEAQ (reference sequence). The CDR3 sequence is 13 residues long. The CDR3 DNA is TGTGCCAGCAGCCGGGTTGAGAATTCACCCCTCCATTTT. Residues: CASSRVENSPLHF.

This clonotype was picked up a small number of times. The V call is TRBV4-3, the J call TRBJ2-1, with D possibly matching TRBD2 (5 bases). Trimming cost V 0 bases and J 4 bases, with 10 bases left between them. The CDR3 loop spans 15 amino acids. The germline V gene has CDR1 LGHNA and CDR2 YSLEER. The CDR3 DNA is TGCGCCAGCAGCCAAGACGGGGTCAGGTACAATGAGCAGTTCTTC. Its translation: CASSQDGVRYNEQFF.

The DNA of the CDR3 is TGTGCCAGCAGTCAATGGACAGGGAGTAGGGACGAGCAGTACTTC. It specifies CASSQWTGSRDEQYF. The chain has TRBV27 and TRBJ2-7; 8 bases are a match to TRBD1. J was trimmed by 5 bases and V by 5 bases; bases with no gene match: 11. CDR3 length equals 15 residues. CDR1 and CDR2 from the germline V gene are MNHEY and SMNVEV (reference sequence).

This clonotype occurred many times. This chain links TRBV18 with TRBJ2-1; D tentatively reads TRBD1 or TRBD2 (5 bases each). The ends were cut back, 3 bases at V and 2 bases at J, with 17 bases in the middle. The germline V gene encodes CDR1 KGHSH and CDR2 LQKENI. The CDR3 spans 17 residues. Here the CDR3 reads CASSPPVRGSTYNEQFF. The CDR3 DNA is TGTGCCAGCTCACCTCCTGTCCGGGGCAGCACCTACAATGAGCAGTTCTTC.

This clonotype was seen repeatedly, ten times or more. Written as DNA, the CDR3 is TGTGCCAGCAGTTACGGAGCGGGGGGCCGACAAAAGGCCCTTTATACGCAGTATTTT. Its translation is CASSYGAGGRQKALYTQYF. This chain links TRBV6-6 with TRBJ2-3, with TRBD2 matching over 9 bases. Trimming removed 2 bases from V and 7 bases from J; junction bases left unmatched: 19. CDR1 MNHNY and CDR2 SVGAGI come from the germline V gene (reference sequence). The CDR3 has 19 residues.

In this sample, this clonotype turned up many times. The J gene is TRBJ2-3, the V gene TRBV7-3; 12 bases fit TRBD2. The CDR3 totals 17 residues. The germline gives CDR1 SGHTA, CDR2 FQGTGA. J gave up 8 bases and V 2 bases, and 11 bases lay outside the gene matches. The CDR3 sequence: CASSLSSTTSGGGTQYF. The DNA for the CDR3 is TGTGCCAGCAGCTTATCCTCGACGACTAGCGGGGGTGGTACGCAGTATTTT.

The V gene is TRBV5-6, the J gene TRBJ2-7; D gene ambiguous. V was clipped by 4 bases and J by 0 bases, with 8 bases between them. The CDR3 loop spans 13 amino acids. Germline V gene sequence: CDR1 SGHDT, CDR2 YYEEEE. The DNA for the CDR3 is TGTGCCAGCAGCACTCTTAACTCCTACGAGCAGTACTTC. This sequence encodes CASSTLNSYEQYF.

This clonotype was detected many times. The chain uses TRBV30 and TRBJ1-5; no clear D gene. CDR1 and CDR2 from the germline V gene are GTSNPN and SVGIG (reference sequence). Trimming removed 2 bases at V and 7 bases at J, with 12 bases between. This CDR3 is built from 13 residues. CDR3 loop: CAWSQPTRQPQHF. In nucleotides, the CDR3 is TGTGCCTGGAGTCAGCCCACTAGGCAGCCCCAGCATTTT.

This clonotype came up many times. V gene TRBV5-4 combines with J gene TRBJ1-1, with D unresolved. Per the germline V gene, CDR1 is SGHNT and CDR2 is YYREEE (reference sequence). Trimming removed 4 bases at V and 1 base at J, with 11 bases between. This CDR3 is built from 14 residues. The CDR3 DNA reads TGTGCCAGCAGCCGTCCCCCTGGGAACACTGAAGCTTTCTTT. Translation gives CASSRPPGNTEAFF.

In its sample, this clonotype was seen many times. The CDR3 DNA follows: TGTGCCAGCAGTTTATCCTGGGAGCAAGAGACCCAGTACTTC. Its translation: CASSLSWEQETQYF. The gene calls are TRBV27 and TRBJ2-5, with TRBD2 as a possible D gene (5 bases). Germline loops: CDR1 MNHEY, CDR2 SMNVEV (reference sequence). V lost 0 bases and J 2 bases, leaving 7 bases between the germline ends. The CDR3 is made up of 14 amino acids.